The source of this TCR beta chain is a study of chemoradiotherapy in HPV16-positive cancers. Only in-frame clones appear in the TCRdb table, and some are missing; sequencing was by immunoSEQ multiplex PCR. The sample consists of around 40,000 clones, more than 75% of them appearing once. V was pared by 6 bases and J by 0 bases, with 2 bases of the junction left unmatched. Per the germline V gene, CDR1 is MNHNS and CDR2 is SASEGT. The CDR3 length is 14 residues. The rearrangement uses TRBV6-1 and TRBJ1-5; 7 bases are shared with TRBD1. The material sequenced was blood, taken from a patient who underwent chemoradiotherapy. The TCR was taken from a human donor with HPV-associated anogenital cancer. CDR3 in DNA: TGTGCCAGCAGGACAGGGTATAGCAATCAGCCCCAGCATTTT. It specifies CASRTGYSNQPQHF.